Listed below are T cell receptor beta chains from one sample, sequenced in a study of blood T cell repertoires in COVID-19. Here immunoSEQ multiplex PCR was the method, and the copy in TCRdb shows in-frame clones only, minus some. The sample holds 350,000 to 550,000 clones, around 87% seen once. Sequenced sample: PBMCs or T cells enriched from blood (not recorded which). These receptors all come from a man aged 25-40 years who had recovered from COVID-19. CDR3s leave out the opening cysteine and the closing phenylalanine or tryptophan.

j_call v_call cdr3_aa
TRBJ2-2 TRBV10-1 ASGPNTGELF
TRBJ2-1 TRBV7-3 ASSLNRGDEQF
TRBJ1-6 TRBV11-1 ASSPGTDNSPLH
TRBJ1-5 TRBV13 ASSRRRDGDNQPQH
TRBJ2-7 TRBV20-1 SAGGTYEQY
TRBJ2-7 TRBV10-3 AISGGQGRSYEQY
TRBJ2-3 TRBV27 ASSSPDSRGTDTQY
TRBJ2-3 TRBV2 ASKVFEADTQY
TRBJ1-4 TRBV4-1 ASSQEAAAANEKLF
TRBJ1-2 TRBV6-1 ASSARQGAGASYGYT
TRBJ1-1 TRBV4-1 ASSPYLGGANTEAF
TRBJ2-2 TRBV7-9 ASSSATGGYGELF
TRBJ1-6 TRBV25-1 ASSEFGGSPLH
TRBJ2-1 TRBV11-3 ASSLDGPGAAGQF
TRBJ2-3 TRBV19 ASSIGAGATDTQY
TRBJ2-7 TRBV5-6 ASSFRGFYEQY
TRBJ2-3 TRBV7-6 ASSLGGAGGDTQY
TRBJ2-1 TRBV6-5 ATSWGGGGNEQF
TRBJ2-1 TRBV6-4 ASGRGTSGYNEQF
TRBJ1-5 TRBV2 ASSGTGTYSNQPQH
TRBJ1-1 TRBV5-3 VRSAAGGSAF
TRBJ2-7 TRBV27 ASSLDQGQFYEQY
TRBJ2-1 TRBV10-2 ASSEGRALDEQF
TRBJ2-5 TRBV5-4 ASSLLAKGGETQY
TRBJ2-7 TRBV18 ASSLLTVTEIEQY
TRBJ1-5 TRBV28 ASSPRMSSLRPQH
TRBJ1-1 TRBV2 AGKTADTEAF
TRBJ2-1 TRBV10-1 ASSEVADYNEQF